These T cell receptor beta chains were read from a single sample in a study of cytomegalovirus exposure and HLA in healthy donors. Sequenced by immunoSEQ multiplex PCR; TCRdb stores in-frame clones only, minus some. The sample holds over 100,000 clones. Sequenced sample: PBMCs. These receptor sequences come from a woman in her thirties or forties in good health and CMV-seropositive. Each CDR3 is given with its conserved first and last residue. The D gene is left open where the match is weak.

CDR3	DNA	V	J	D
CASSRYTGVTTEAFF	TGTGCCAGCAGCAGGTATACAGGGGTCACCACTGAAGCTTTCTTT	TRBV11-2	TRBJ1-1	TRBD1
CASSAPTSGREGDTQYF	TGTGCCAGCAGCGCCCCCACTAGCGGGAGGGAGGGAGATACGCAGTATTTT	TRBV9	TRBJ2-3	TRBD2
CAIKDSGSGNTIYF	TGTGCCATCAAAGACAGTGGCTCTGGAAACACCATATATTTT	TRBV10-3	TRBJ1-3	-
CASSLAQRELNEQFF	TGCGCCAGCAGCTTGGCCCAGCGGGAGTTGAATGAGCAGTTCTTC	TRBV5-1	TRBJ2-1	TRBD2
CASSETRDNYGYTF	TGTGCCAGCAGCGAGACACGGGATAACTATGGCTACACCTTC	TRBV2	TRBJ1-2	-
CASSHPAGDPHEQYF	TGCGCCAGCAGCCACCCGGCGGGAGATCCCCACGAGCAGTACTTC	TRBV4-1	TRBJ2-7	TRBD2
CASSGLAGSNEQFF	TGTGCCAGTAGTGGACTAGCGGGCTCCAATGAGCAGTTCTTC	TRBV19	TRBJ2-1	TRBD2
CASSQDHGITEAFF	TGTGCCAGCAGCCAAGATCACGGGATCACTGAAGCTTTCTTT	TRBV14	TRBJ1-1	-
CASSHRQGSGNTIYF	TGTGCCAGTAGTCACCGACAGGGGAGTGGAAACACCATATATTTT	TRBV19	TRBJ1-3	TRBD1
CASSPQHRGNNQPQHF	TGTGCCAGCTCACCTCAACACAGGGGAAATAATCAGCCCCAGCATTTT	TRBV18	TRBJ1-5	TRBD1
CSVDMAGGNYGYTF	TGCAGCGTTGATATGGCAGGGGGAAACTATGGCTACACCTTC	TRBV29-1	TRBJ1-2	TRBD1
CASSQARTGGADQFF	TGCGCCAGCAGCCAAGCCCGAACAGGGGGCGCTGACCAGTTCTTC	TRBV4-3	TRBJ2-1	TRBD1
CASSQGAAYNSPLHF	TGCGCCAGCAGCCAAGGGGCAGCCTATAATTCACCCCTCCACTTT	TRBV4-3	TRBJ1-6	-
CASSLLLQGALPYGYTF	TGTGCCAGCAGTTTGTTGCTTCAGGGGGCGCTTCCCTATGGCTACACCTTC	TRBV27	TRBJ1-2	TRBD1
CASSQFSSYNEQFF	TGTGCCAGTAGCCAATTCAGCTCCTACAATGAGCAGTTCTTC	TRBV19	TRBJ2-1	-
CASSSDRGSYNEQFF	TGTGCCAGCAGCTCGGACAGGGGATCCTACAATGAGCAGTTCTTC	TRBV5-4	TRBJ2-1	TRBD1
CASSLLTGVPYEQYF	TGTGCCAGCAGCTTGTTAACAGGGGTACCCTACGAGCAGTACTTC	TRBV5-6	TRBJ2-7	TRBD1
CASSDLPGDSSNQPQHF	TGTGCCAGCTCTGATCTGCCCGGGGACAGTAGCAATCAGCCCCAGCATTTT	TRBV2	TRBJ1-5	TRBD1
CASSLGLAGGGGELFF	TGTGCCAGCAGTTTGGGACTAGCGGGAGGAGGCGGGGAGCTGTTTTTT	TRBV28	TRBJ2-2	TRBD2
CASSARTSGRAGTGELFF	TGTGCCAGCAGCGCCCGGACTAGCGGGAGGGCCGGCACCGGGGAGCTGTTTTTT	TRBV9	TRBJ2-2	TRBD2
CAWSVVLAGSGEQFF	TGTGCCTGGAGTGTTGTACTAGCGGGATCTGGTGAGCAGTTCTTC	TRBV30	TRBJ2-1	TRBD2
CSAGTDSVQYF	TGCAGTGCTGGGACAGATTCTGTGCAGTACTTC	TRBV20-1	TRBJ2-7	TRBD1
CASSMVSAGEQETQYF	TGTGCCAGTAGTATGGTCTCGGCGGGGGAACAAGAGACCCAGTACTTC	TRBV19	TRBJ2-5	TRBD2
CASSLVRTSGYRETEQYF	TGTGCCAGCAGCTTAGTTCGGACTAGCGGGTATCGAGAGACCGAGCAGTACTTC	TRBV7-2	TRBJ2-7	TRBD2
CASSLSGKSDTQYF	TGTGCCAGCAGTTTATCGGGGAAATCAGATACGCAGTATTTT	TRBV28	TRBJ2-3	-
CASSLGEMNTEAFF	TGCGCCAGCAGCTTGGGAGAGATGAACACTGAAGCTTTCTTT	TRBV5-1	TRBJ1-1	-
CASGWTAPNEKLFF	TGTGCCAGCGGATGGACAGCGCCTAATGAAAAACTGTTTTTT	TRBV6-1	TRBJ1-4	-
CSANRAETQYF	TGCAGCGCCAACCGAGCTGAGACCCAGTACTTC	TRBV29-1	TRBJ2-5	-
CASSRQGAGYNEQFF	TGTGCCAGCAGTAGACAGGGGGCGGGATACAATGAGCAGTTCTTC	TRBV6-5	TRBJ2-1	TRBD1
CASSLVPNTEAFF	TGTGCCAGCAGCCTTGTTCCGAACACTGAAGCTTTCTTT	TRBV7-9	TRBJ1-1	-
CASEFSGGNTDTQYF	TGTGCCAGCGAATTTTCCGGGGGAAACACAGATACGCAGTATTTT	TRBV28	TRBJ2-3	-
CATLSGARNEKLFF	TGTGCCACCCTCTCAGGGGCCCGGAATGAAAAACTGTTTTTT	TRBV28	TRBJ1-4	-
CSAQDTNIQYF	TGCAGTGCCCAAGACACAAACATTCAGTACTTC	TRBV20-1	TRBJ2-4	-
CASSVAGGQDNSPLHF	TGTGCCAGCAGTGTGGCGGGTGGGCAGGATAATTCACCCCTCCACTTT	TRBV25-1	TRBJ1-6	-
CASSLGAGGPEQFF	TGTGCCAGCAGCTTGGGAGCGGGCGGGCCGGAGCAGTTCTTC	TRBV7-3	TRBJ2-1	-
CSARAMETQYF	TGCAGTGCTAGGGCCATGGAGACCCAGTACTTC	TRBV20-1	TRBJ2-5	-